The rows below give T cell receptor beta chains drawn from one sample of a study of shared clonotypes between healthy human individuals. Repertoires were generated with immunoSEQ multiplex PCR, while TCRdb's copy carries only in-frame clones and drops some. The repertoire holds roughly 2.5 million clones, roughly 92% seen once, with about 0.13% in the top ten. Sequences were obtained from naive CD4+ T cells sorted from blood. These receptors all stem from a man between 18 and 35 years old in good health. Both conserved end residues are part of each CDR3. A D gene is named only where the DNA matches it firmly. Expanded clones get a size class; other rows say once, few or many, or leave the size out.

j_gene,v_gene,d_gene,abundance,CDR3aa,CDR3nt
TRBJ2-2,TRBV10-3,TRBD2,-,CAISESGAGRAGELFF,TGTGCCATCAGTGAGTCGGGCGCCGGGAGGGCCGGGGAGCTGTTTTTT
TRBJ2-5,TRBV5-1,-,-,CASSLPPRGQETQYF,TGCGCCAGCAGCCTCCCTCCCCGGGGGCAAGAGACCCAGTACTTC
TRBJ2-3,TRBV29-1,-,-,CSVVPWTPSTDTQYF,TGCAGCGTTGTCCCCTGGACACCTAGCACAGATACGCAGTATTTT
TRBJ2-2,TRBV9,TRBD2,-,CASSFLAGGAGELFF,TGTGCCAGCAGCTTTCTCGCGGGAGGTGCCGGGGAGCTGTTTTTT
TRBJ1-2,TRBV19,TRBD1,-,CASNSGQRNYGYTF,TGTGCCAGTAATTCGGGACAGCGGAACTATGGCTACACCTTC
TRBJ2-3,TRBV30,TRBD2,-,CAWSGSGRADTQYF,TGTGCCTGGAGCGGTAGCGGGAGGGCAGATACGCAGTATTTT
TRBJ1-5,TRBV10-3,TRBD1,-,CAISPGQGSQPQHF,TGTGCCATCAGCCCCGGACAGGGGAGTCAGCCCCAGCATTTT
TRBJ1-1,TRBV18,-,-,CASSQGRDTEAFF,TGTGCCAGCTCTCAGGGTCGGGACACTGAAGCTTTCTTT
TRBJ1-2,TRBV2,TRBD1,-,CASSQTGGFNGYTF,TGTGCCAGCAGTCAGACAGGGGGGTTCAATGGCTACACCTTC
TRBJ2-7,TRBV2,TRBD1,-,CASSVRTGPYEQYF,TGTGCCAGCAGTGTAAGGACAGGGCCCTACGAGCAGTACTTC
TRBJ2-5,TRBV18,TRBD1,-,CASSPRDRGEETQYF,TGTGCCAGCTCACCACGGGACAGGGGCGAGGAGACCCAGTACTTC
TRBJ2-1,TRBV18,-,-,CASSRSDEQFF,TGTGCCAGCTCGCGGAGCGATGAGCAGTTCTTC
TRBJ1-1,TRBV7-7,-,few,CASSLERGPDTEAFF,TGTGCTAGCAGCTTAGAGAGGGGACCAGACACTGAAGCTTTCTTT
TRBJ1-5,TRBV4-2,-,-,CASSPGEGRSNQPQHF,TGTGCCAGCAGCCCTGGAGAGGGACGTAGCAATCAGCCCCAGCATTTT
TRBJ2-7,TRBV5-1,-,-,CASSLGGETIYEQYF,TGCGCCAGCAGCTTAGGTGGGGAGACGATCTACGAGCAGTACTTC
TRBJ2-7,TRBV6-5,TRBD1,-,CASRIPGGNEQYF,TGTGCCAGCAGAATCCCAGGGGGCAACGAGCAGTACTTC
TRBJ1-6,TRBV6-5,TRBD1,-,CASSGQGNSPLHF,TGTGCCAGCAGTGGACAGGGAAATTCACCCCTCCACTTT
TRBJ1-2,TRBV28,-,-,CASSEGASVSYF,TGTGCCAGCAGTGAAGGGGCGTCTGTCAGTTACTTC
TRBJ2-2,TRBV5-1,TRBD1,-,CASSLGQGASTGELFF,TGCGCCAGCAGCTTGGGGCAGGGGGCAAGCACCGGGGAGCTGTTTTTT
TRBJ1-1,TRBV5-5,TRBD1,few,CASSPRTGWDTEAFF,TGTGCCAGCAGCCCTCGGACAGGGTGGGACACTGAAGCTTTCTTT
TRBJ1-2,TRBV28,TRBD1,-,CASSRRGTAYYGYTF,TGTGCCAGCAGCCGCCGGGGGACAGCCTACTATGGCTACACCTTC
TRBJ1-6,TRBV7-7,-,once,CASSFSFGNSPLHF,TGTGCTAGCAGCTTCAGTTTCGGGAATTCACCCCTCCACTTT
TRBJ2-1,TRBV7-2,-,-,CASSLVGIGERRNEQFF,TGTGCCAGCAGCTTAGTTGGTATCGGGGAAAGGCGCAATGAGCAGTTCTTC
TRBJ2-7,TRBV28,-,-,CASNAGVTYEQYF,TGTGCCAGCAATGCAGGGGTTACCTACGAGCAGTACTTC
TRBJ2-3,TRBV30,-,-,CAWSSSTDTQYF,TGTGCCTGGAGTTCTAGCACAGATACGCAGTATTTT
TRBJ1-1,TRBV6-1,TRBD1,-,CASIRQGAQRGEAFF,TGTGCCAGCATTCGACAGGGGGCGCAGAGAGGTGAAGCTTTCTTT
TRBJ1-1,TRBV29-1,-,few,CTALNTEAFF,TGTACCGCATTGAACACTGAAGCTTTCTTT
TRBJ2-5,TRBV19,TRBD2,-,CASRRRGAQETQYF,TGTGCCAGTAGACGGCGGGGGGCCCAAGAGACCCAGTACTTC
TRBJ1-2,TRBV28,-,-,CASTWGGGMNYGYTF,TGTGCCAGCACCTGGGGCGGGGGCATGAACTATGGCTACACCTTC
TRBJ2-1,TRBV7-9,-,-,CASSLGVGGETYEQFF,TGTGCCAGCAGCCTCGGGGTTGGCGGAGAAACTTATGAGCAGTTCTTC
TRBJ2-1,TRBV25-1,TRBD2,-,CASRLGLAGRDEQFF,TGTGCCAGCAGATTGGGACTAGCGGGAAGGGATGAGCAGTTCTTC
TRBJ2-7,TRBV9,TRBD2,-,CASSVALSTSGRRYEQYF,TGTGCCAGCAGCGTAGCCCTCTCCACTAGCGGGAGACGCTACGAGCAGTACTTC
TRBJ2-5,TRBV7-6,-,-,CASSLRAGETQYF,TGTGCCAGCAGCTTACGGGCGGGGGAGACCCAGTACTTC
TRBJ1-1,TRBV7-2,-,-,CASSLGGTDTEAFF,TGTGCCAGCAGCTTAGGGGGGACCGACACTGAAGCTTTCTTT
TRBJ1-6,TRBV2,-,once,CASSERGGETNSPLHF,TGTGCCAGCAGTGAAAGGGGGGGGGAAACGAATTCACCCCTCCACTTT
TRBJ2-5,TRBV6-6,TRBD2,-,CASSSGGRAETQYF,TGTGCCAGCAGTTCGGGGGGGAGGGCAGAGACCCAGTACTTC
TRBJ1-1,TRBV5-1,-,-,CASQSGGWGPEAFF,TGCGCCAGCCAAAGCGGGGGCTGGGGGCCAGAAGCTTTCTTT
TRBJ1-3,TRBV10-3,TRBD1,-,CAITPKGQGAGNTIYF,TGTGCCATCACCCCAAAAGGACAGGGGGCTGGAAACACCATATATTTT
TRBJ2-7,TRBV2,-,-,CASSSGPPYEQYF,TGTGCCAGCAGTAGCGGGCCACCCTACGAGCAGTACTTC
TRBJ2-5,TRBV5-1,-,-,CASSLSSGSQETQYF,TGCGCCAGCAGCTTGTCCAGCGGCTCCCAAGAGACCCAGTACTTC